Sequencing of this T cell receptor beta chain was carried out in a study of T-cell memory formation after mild COVID-19 (dated by TCRdb to the early 2020s). Some background on the complete study: TCR sequence clusters from the two donors were largely donor specific. In a couple of donors, T-cell clones that expanded and contracted after mild COVID-19 were tracked by sequencing TCRalpha and TCRbeta repertoires over time. The cohort was made up of two young adult volunteers, one female and one male, who were previously healthy. Broader findings and caveats from the paper: Only a couple of mild cases were covered in the study, and larger cohorts including severe cases with pre-infection samples were considered necessary. Contracting CD4+ clones appeared mostly in the CM and EM memory subsets, whereas CD8+ clones were enriched in EMRA. Clones contracting from day 15 to 85 had balanced CD4/CD8 phenotypes, while a second wave expanding from day 15 to 37 was biased towards CD4+. SARS-CoV-2 specificity of the second-wave clones peaking on day 37 was not confirmed. Some responding clones were detected in pre-infection memory, which suggested that pre-existing cross-reactive memory T cells had joined the SARS-CoV-2 response.

Turning to this clonotype: Its antigen remains undetermined. No per-base quality is available; no much larger clone lies one base away.

PBMCs were isolated by Ficoll-Paque density gradient centrifugation. The listed sequencing device is Illumina NovaSeq 6000. cDNA libraries for TCRalpha and TCRbeta were prepared by 5'RACE using constant-segment primers, with sample barcodes and unique molecular identifiers added. RNA was extracted from every sample with Trizol reagent. Amplification of the libraries took two PCR steps, and the second step added a second sample barcode plus Illumina TruSeq adapters. Sequencing of libraries was performed on an Illumina NovaSeq with 2 x 150 bp paired-end reads. Per the original workflow: Demultiplexing of reads and collapsing into UMI-guided consensus sequences were performed with migec v1.2.7. Using mixcr v2.1.11, the UMI consensuses were aligned to TRA and TRB V and J templates and assembled into clonotypes. A clonotype was counted as expanded or contracted only if both edgeR and NoisET called the change significant, with noise models trained on biological replicates. For edgeR calls, the cutoffs were a false discovery rate-adjusted p below 0.01 and a log2 fold-change threshold of 1. As an exploratory analysis of dynamics, PCA with hierarchical clustering was applied to max-normalized trajectories of the 1000 most abundant clonotypes. Separately sequenced CD4+ and CD8+ repertoires were used to assign a CD4 or CD8 phenotype to each responding clone. TCRdb trimmed public reads at Q25 via fastp, called clones via MiXCR and kept in-frame beta chains. Merged by CDR3 protein, the rows form single entries marked with the most common genes and DNA. The V and J calls were determined by TCRdb, not by the authors. The sample data list about 270,000 distinct CDR3 sequences, and 16% of these were observed just once. The ten largest clones take up roughly 25% of the sample.

Sequenced input: PBMCs or a T cell subset sorted from them (not recorded which). This TCR came from a man younger than 30 who had mild COVID-19 (a few samples of this study predate the infection). The sample titles of this study are shuffled in the database, so cell type and time point are left out; the donor was told from shared clones.

The CDR3 amino acid sequence is: CAGADSDRDWSYNEQFF. The bases are TGTGCCGGCGCTGACTCGGACAGGGATTGGTCCTACAATGAGCAGTTCTTC. The rearranged chain carries TRBV7-9 and TRBJ2-1; the junction holds 8 bases that match TRBD1. Looking up the germline V gene (reference sequence) yields CDR1 SEHNR and CDR2 FQNEAQ. Compared with germline, V lacks 11 bases and J lacks 1 base; bases without a gene match: 16. CDR3 length: 17 amino acids, cysteine to phenylalanine. Left in the record is the CDR3 DNA by itself, 51 bases read in frame from the first base.